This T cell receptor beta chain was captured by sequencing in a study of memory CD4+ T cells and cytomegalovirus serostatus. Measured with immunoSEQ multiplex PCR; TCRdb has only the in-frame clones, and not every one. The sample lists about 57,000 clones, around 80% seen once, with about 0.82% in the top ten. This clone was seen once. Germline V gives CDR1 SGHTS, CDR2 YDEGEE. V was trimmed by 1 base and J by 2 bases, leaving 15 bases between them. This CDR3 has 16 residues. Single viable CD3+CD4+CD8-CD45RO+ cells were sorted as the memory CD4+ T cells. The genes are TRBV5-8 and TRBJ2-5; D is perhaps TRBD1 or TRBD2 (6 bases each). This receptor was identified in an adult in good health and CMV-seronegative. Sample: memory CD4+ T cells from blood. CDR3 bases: TGTGCCAGCAGCTTGATGGGGGCTGCGGGACAAGAGACCCAGTACTTC. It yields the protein CASSLMGAAGQETQYF.